A selection of T cell receptor beta chains follows, all from one sample in a study of blood T cell repertoires in COVID-19. Generated by immunoSEQ multiplex PCR, the TCRdb table keeps only in-frame clones and is missing some. Here the sample spans about 17,000 clones, around 82% being singletons. The source material was peripheral blood. All receptors derive from a man in his 60s with active or convalescent COVID-19. Both conserved end residues are part of each CDR3.

v_gene	j_gene	len	CDR3aa
TRBV5-1	TRBJ2-1	18	CASSLGTSGIRLQDEQFF
TRBV5-4	TRBJ2-6	16	CASSFGGRNGANVLTF
TRBV5-6	TRBJ1-1	13	CASSQAMNTEAFF
TRBV6-5	TRBJ2-1	15	CASSPGLAGDGEQFF
TRBV10-3	TRBJ1-4	17	CASKGGQGDLTNEKLFF
TRBV5-4	TRBJ2-1	15	CASSSGTRTYNEQFF
TRBV27	TRBJ2-5	16	CASSLPIYSPQETQYF
TRBV2	TRBJ2-7	14	CASSEGYGLITAYF
TRBV15	TRBJ2-7	14	CATSAGTGAYEQYF
TRBV19	TRBJ2-7	13	CASSPPGRYEQYF
TRBV9	TRBJ1-6	15	CASSPRDRLNSPLHF
TRBV5-5	TRBJ2-5	14	CASSLGDRQETQYF
TRBV6-5	TRBJ2-4	13	CASSLDRGNIQYF
TRBV5-4	TRBJ2-7	16	CASSAGGVSLVSEQYF
TRBV28	TRBJ2-3	14	CASGGGQGADTQYF
TRBV19	TRBJ1-5	14	CASSIGTENQPQHF
TRBV30	TRBJ2-7	13	CAWDGQGAYEQYF
TRBV6-5	TRBJ1-2	16	CASSYRGQGANYGYTF
TRBV5-1	TRBJ1-1	14	CASSNDRVWTEAFF
TRBV6-1	TRBJ2-7	14	CASSELAGKGEQYF
TRBV3-1/TRBV3-2	TRBJ2-2	16	CASSQERGINTGELFF
TRBV6-5	TRBJ2-7	10	CASLSYEQYF
TRBV15	TRBJ2-7	15	CATSSGAGRFTEQYF
TRBV4-1	TRBJ1-3	15	CASSRVAGEGNTIYF
TRBV27	TRBJ2-3	17	CASSAKRLAVNRDTQYF
TRBV5-6	TRBJ2-5	14	CASSARGNQETQYF
TRBV5-4	TRBJ1-4	16	CASSGGQGRVGEKLFF
TRBV28	TRBJ1-3	12	CASSLAPRTIYF
TRBV5-6	TRBJ1-2	15	CASSEEGRPPYGYTF
TRBV6-5	TRBJ2-1	15	CASRMGTSGSNEQFF
TRBV5-1	TRBJ1-3	14	CASSSGASGNTIYF
TRBV4-2	TRBJ2-7	18	CASSLGEVGTGGSYEQYF
TRBV6-2/TRBV6-3	TRBJ2-1	14	CASSYSVRGNEQFF
TRBV5-8	TRBJ1-1	17	CASSLVFGTGANTEAFF
TRBV4-2	TRBJ2-7	15	CASSQVSSGGYEQYF
TRBV6-5	TRBJ1-1	13	CASAEGVLGEAFF
TRBV29-1	TRBJ1-1	16	CSVEGRSGQLNTEAFF
TRBV7-6	TRBJ1-3	13	CASSQDRGNTIYF
TRBV6-5	TRBJ1-6	14	CASRDLAWHRSLHF
TRBV4-2	TRBJ2-3	20	CASSQEGLMGRLAGGDTQYF
TRBV6-5	TRBJ1-4	14	CASSPRSPKEKLFF
TRBV6-2/TRBV6-3	TRBJ1-2	12	CASSSTNYGYTF
TRBV28	TRBJ1-5	15	CASNSPGRDNQPQHF
TRBV24-1	TRBJ2-3	15	CATSDSTGPGDTQYF
TRBV11-2	TRBJ1-1	14	CASSHGQGGTEAFF
TRBV3-1/TRBV3-2	TRBJ2-1	14	CASSQFNRENEQFF
TRBV5-1	TRBJ1-1	13	CASSLAEGQEAFF
TRBV29-1	TRBJ1-6	15	CSVDGPSSYNSPLHF
TRBV28	TRBJ1-2	13	CASSPDIYYGYTF